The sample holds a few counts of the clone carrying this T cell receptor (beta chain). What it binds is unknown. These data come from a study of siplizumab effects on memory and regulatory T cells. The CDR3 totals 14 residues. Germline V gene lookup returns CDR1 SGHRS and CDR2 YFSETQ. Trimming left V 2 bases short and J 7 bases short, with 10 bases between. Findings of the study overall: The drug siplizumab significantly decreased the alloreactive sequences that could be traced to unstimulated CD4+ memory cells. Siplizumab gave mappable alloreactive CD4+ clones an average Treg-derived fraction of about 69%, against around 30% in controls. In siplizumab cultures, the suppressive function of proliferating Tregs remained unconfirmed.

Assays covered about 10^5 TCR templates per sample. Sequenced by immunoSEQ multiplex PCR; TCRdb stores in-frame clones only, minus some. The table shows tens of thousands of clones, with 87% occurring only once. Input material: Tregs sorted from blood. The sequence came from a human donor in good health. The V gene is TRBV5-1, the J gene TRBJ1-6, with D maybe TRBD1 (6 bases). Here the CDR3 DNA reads TGCGCCAGCAGCTTTAACAGGGACAATTCACCCCTCCACTTT. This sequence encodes CASSFNRDNSPLHF.